The present T cell receptor (beta chain) was sequenced within a study of shared T cell receptors in the human thymus. Clones were sequenced by immunoSEQ multiplex PCR, and TCRdb holds only the in-frame ones, with some missing. The profile covers hundreds of thousands of clones, with roughly 86% appearing a single time and 0.009% to 0.0095% taken by the ten largest. In addition, the sample was reused for a study of human thymus T cells. As that report states: Samples came from healthy Finnish infants during open corrective cardiac surgery. Surgeons resected thymus tissue during corrective heart surgery. Blood and thymic repertoires both appeared biased in V and J gene usage.

Source material: thymocytes. The sequence was obtained from a boy less than two years old with a congenital heart defect.

CDR3 sequence reads: CASSDYGGNEQFF. The CDR3 DNA follows: TGTGCCAGCAGTGACTATGGAGGGAATGAGCAGTTCTTC. The V gene is TRBV6-4, the J gene TRBJ2-1; TRBD2 is a possible D gene (6 bases). The V end lost 1 base, the J end lost 7 bases, and 8 bases lay between the germline ends. The CDR3 is 13 amino acids. From germline, CDR1 is MRHNA and CDR2 SNTAGT.